This TCR beta chain emerged from a study of blood T cell repertoires in COVID-19. Across the study: Acute and convalescent COVID-19 specimens originated in the United States, Italy and Spain.

Enrolment of Seattle patients took place during active infection, and they were followed longitudinally. The data were produced by immunoSEQ multiplex PCR, yet TCRdb's version contains in-frame clones alone and is incomplete. Here the sample spans about 54,000 clones, 80% to 90% being singletons. Germline lookup yields CDR1 KGHDR and CDR2 SFDVKD. Losses at the gene ends were 8 bases for V and 5 bases for J; bases not matched to a gene: 6. The length of the CDR3 is 14 residues. The chain links TRBV24-1 to TRBJ2-7, with TRBD2 matching 12 bases. The TCR was taken from a man aged 35-49 years with COVID-19, enrolled during active disease. What was sequenced was peripheral blood. The CDR3 protein is CATTTSGSIHEQYF. The CDR3 DNA reads as TGTGCCACCACGACTAGCGGGAGTATCCACGAGCAGTACTTC.